The T cell receptor beta chain under discussion was sequenced for a study of blood T cell repertoires in COVID-19. Background on the study: The United States, Italy and Spain supplied acute and convalescent COVID-19 samples. From T cells, B-cell-depleted T cells, or PBMCs came the material, which was cDNA or gDNA.

This clone was observed a single time. Authors' processing steps: Quantification of nucleated cells was approximated via reference gene primer amplification. Profiled with immunoSEQ multiplex PCR; TCRdb holds only in-frame clones, not every one. D and trimming come from the DNA, and the V and J calls and clone size come from that table. The data show under 200,000 clones, roughly 85% seen once. CDR3 length equals 14 residues. Trimming took 3 bases from V and 3 from J, leaving 11 bases between them. The germline V gene has CDR1 SGHRS and CDR2 YFSETQ. Sequenced input: peripheral blood. The receptor was derived from a man in his sixties with acute or convalescent COVID-19. The chain recombines TRBV5-1 with TRBJ2-3; D is undetermined. The CDR3 loop is CASSSPGATDTQYF. CDR3 sequence (DNA): TGCGCCAGCAGCTCCCCCGGAGCTACAGATACGCAGTATTTT.